The sequence of this T cell receptor beta chain was determined in a study of cytomegalovirus exposure and HLA in healthy donors. Study-level points and caveats: Cytomegalovirus-associated status was assigned to about 170 TCR beta chains. Rare sequences made up most TCRs, while some public TCRs were found in many donors.

Produced via immunoSEQ multiplex PCR; TCRdb's table is partial and in-frame only. Of 170,000 or so clones detected, around 81% appear once; the ten largest clones hold about 2.8%. In germline, CDR1 is SGHAT, CDR2 FQNNGV. The CDR3 has 14 amino acids. Trimming took 0 bases from V and 11 from J, leaving 11 bases between them. With regard to this clone: Its specificity is unknown.

The V call is TRBV11-2, the J call TRBJ1-6, with D uncertain. Sequenced: PBMCs. The origin of this receptor is a young woman in good health and CMV-seropositive. DNA for the CDR3: TGTGCCAGCAGCTTAGATCTGCTAGGAGCACCCCTCCACTTT. It is translated as CASSLDLLGAPLHF. Supplemented by reference TRBV11-2 and TRBJ1-6, the full variable domain reads EAGVAQSPRYKIIEKRQSVAFWCNPISGHATLYWYQQILGQGPKLLIQFQNNGVVDDSQLPKDRFSAERLKGVDSTLKIQPAKLEDSAVYLCASSLDLLGAPLHFGNGTRLTVT.